This TCR beta chain appears in the sequencing data of a study of shared clonotypes between healthy human individuals. To note about this clone: The same CDR3 arises from other DNA sequences in this sample as well.

CDR1 and CDR2 (germline): MNHEY, SMNVEV (reference sequence). The V and J ends lost 3 bases and 2 bases respectively, with 8 bases between them. The CDR3 covers 13 residues. Measured with immunoSEQ multiplex PCR; TCRdb has only the in-frame clones, and not every one. This sample carries about 2 million clones, approximately 95% of them seen once, and the ten largest clones take approximately 1%. CD45RO-negative, CCR7-selected cells formed the naive CD8 fraction, which excluded terminally differentiated effector memory CD45RA+ cells. The TCR was taken from a man aged 18 to 30 in good health. Sequencing used naive CD8+ T cells sorted from blood. The chain has TRBV27 and TRBJ2-7, with D unclear. CDR3 sequence reads: CASSLHPAYEQYF. The CDR3 DNA is TGTGCCAGCAGTTTGCACCCAGCCTACGAGCAGTACTTC.